This T cell receptor beta chain was retrieved from a study of cytomegalovirus exposure and HLA in healthy donors (dated by TCRdb to 2016 to 2017). A note on the overall study: In an earlier analysis of approximately 500 of the donors, 276 Gb of sequence data and some 120 million unique TCR beta sequences from 180 million or so T cells were reported. A later analysis re-examined previously published TCR beta repertoires from more than 550 donors and added high-resolution HLA genotyping to investigate patterns of TCR occurrence. All discovery cohort repertoires had been generated on a single sequencing platform. The study was designed to test whether signatures of past pathogen exposure could be identified by cataloging public T cell receptors. On average, 235,054 unique TCR beta nucleotide sequences were sequenced per donor among more than 350 genotyped donors of the cohort, with roughly a sixth of those sequences being non-productive. The number of donors typed differed by locus, with about 629-630 for A, B, C, DRB1 and DQB1, 522 for DQA1, 606 for DPA1, and under 490 for DPB1. Class I and class II HLA loci were covered by the typing at four-digit resolution. Among the roughly 380 genotyped donors, around 81% belonged to the genetic ancestry cluster associated with self-reported Caucasian donors. Approximately 310 gigabases of sequencing data and approximately 85 million unique TCR sequences were included in an early release covering about 600 HLA-typed donors. Alongside the repertoire data, information on donor age, sex, ethnicity and CMV serostatus was compiled. In a later genetic analysis, genome-wide SNP genotypes for about 65% of the roughly 670 donors were used, and that subset was treated as a discovery cohort. Rather than using new phenotypic data, the later analysis identified candidate immune exposures from TCR beta sequences and from how often those sequences occurred across donors. Because of strong linkage in the cohort, five DR-DQ haplotypes were treated as single units for association and clustering. Along with the roughly 710-subject first cohort, a separate validation cohort of some 130 different subjects was used. An earlier analysis of a few hundred of the donors applied high-throughput TCR beta sequencing to assess whether each TCR beta V gene segment acted as functional or pseudogenic. High-throughput TCR immunosequencing, statistical association of individual TCRs with disease status, and machine learning were combined to predict cytomegalovirus infection status. The study used immunosequencing to profile the T cell repertoires of approximately 630 subjects and linked those repertoires to cytomegalovirus serostatus. Points the paper makes about the study in general: At a false discovery rate of 0.05, a later analysis linked fewer than 20,000 TCR beta sequences to specific HLA alleles. The study listed around 160 TCR beta chains as associated with cytomegalovirus. It was suggested by the authors that the approach could potentially be generalized to other disease states and immunological phenotypes. Most CMV-associated TCR beta chains appeared to be HLA-restricted in a later analysis, and the HLA associations seemed to be driven largely by CMV exposure. In this cohort, only TCR beta chains were sequenced, and detectable features were limited by the absence of alpha or paired-chain data. In a later analysis, HLA-associated TCR beta chains were found to be more clonally expanded and to have lower generation probabilities than equally common non-associated chains. Roughly uniform sequencing depth across donors was assumed in presence/absence analyses, although this assumption may not hold. Linkage disequilibrium might explain the correlated functional status among segregating V segments, but an unknown experimental factor could not be excluded. Because the 87-base-pair reads could not distinguish some IMGT-functional V segments, including TRBV6-2 and TRBV6-3, those segments were excluded. The earlier analysis of around 600 of the donors excluded roughly 16 rarely observed V segments, including chromosome 9 orphons, because counts were too low. A later genetic analysis associated a missense DCLRE1C variant with V-gene and J-gene trimming of TCR beta chains, and an independent cohort replicated the association. According to a later analysis, parvovirus B19, influenza, CMV and Epstein-Barr virus appeared linked to several top co-occurrence clusters. A group of highly shared sequence variants was considered likely to be a technical artifact of the sequencing pipeline. A further reported finding was that TCR beta sequences accurately predicted the HLA-A and HLA-B alleles for most subjects in the first cohort. In a later analysis, TCR association rates were found to vary across HLA loci, with the most associated TCRs seen for DRB1 alleles and the fewest for HLA-C alleles. Most TCR sequences were seen in very few donors, while some public TCRs were found in many individuals. A later genetic analysis reported fewer N-insertions in productive TCRs among donors in an Asian-associated ancestry cluster than the roughly 700-donor mean. When HLA alleles, especially DR and DQ, strongly co-occurred, TCR associations were difficult to assign to individual alleles. Because HLA typing was unavailable for some donors at each locus, only the typed subset was used in association tests. In vitro tests confirmed that three of the cytomegalovirus-associated TCR beta chains recognize cytomegalovirus antigens. CMV serostatus was the only immune exposure information available for the cohort. An earlier analysis of around 500 of the donors showed that most TCR beta V segments appeared in productive rearrangements either about 90% or about 30% of the time, which broadly matched IMGT annotations. In both the original and validation cohorts, the classifier was reported to diagnose cytomegalovirus status with high specificity and sensitivity.

For CDR1 and CDR2, the germline V gene (reference sequence) lists SEHNR and FQNEAQ. Trimming takes 7 bases from V and 4 bases from J, and the germline ends sit 13 bases apart. From the cysteine up to the phenylalanine, the CDR3 has a length of 14 residues. CDR3 DNA is the only sequence kept; it has 42 bases, read in frame from the first base. The cohort comprised around 690 healthy bone marrow donors. At the time of sampling, all cohort members were nominally healthy, though unrecorded immune exposures were likely present. The donor tested CMV seronegative and was one of the 352 seronegative cohort members. Each donor provided a peripheral blood sample, and peripheral blood mononuclear cells were used for TCR beta sequencing. The Qiagen DNeasy Blood Extraction Kit was used to extract genomic DNA from the blood cell samples. The receptor library was made with the immunoSEQ multiplex PCR assay. A mixture of 60 forward primers for TCR Vbeta segments and 13 reverse primers for TCR Jbeta segments was used in the multiplex PCR. A multiplex PCR assay on genomic DNA amplified the CDR3 region of rearranged TCR beta genes. Amplified TCR beta libraries were sequenced as 87-base-pair reads on the Illumina HiSeq System. The authors' analysis ran thus. A later analysis tallied about 77 million unique TCR beta chains across the roughly 610 repertoires, and roughly 11 million of those chains were shared by two or more donors. Raw reads were error-corrected and collapsed into unique sequences by a nearest-neighbor algorithm in which closely related sequences were merged to remove PCR and sequencing errors. To assign V, D and J gene segments, CDR3 sequences were aligned to IMGT reference sequences. For a sequence to be retained, a match of at least six nucleotides to both a V gene segment and a J gene segment was required. A rearrangement counted as productive if the CDR3 had no stop codons and remained in frame with V and J, and every other rearrangement counted as non-productive. CDR3 was defined according to IMGT convention as the region running from the second conserved V-encoded cysteine to the conserved J-encoded phenylalanine. The earlier analysis of about 590 of the donors excluded sequences that lacked an unambiguous match to a single V gene segment. In an earlier analysis of 587 of the donors, a V segment was called functional when productive rearrangements were above 56.7%, and segregating when the standard deviation between donors exceeded 5%. A statistical classification framework was built for diagnosing cytomegalovirus status from the catalog of TCR beta chain sequences. V and J gene assignment, in a later analysis, came from comparing TCR nucleotide sequences with IMGT/GENE-DB human TR gene sequences. In a later analysis, CDR3 sequences and most-parsimonious VDJ recombination scenarios were assigned using the TCRdist pipeline. In a later analysis, every TCR beta chain was defined by the combination of its CDR3 amino acid sequence and its V-gene family, and reads without a unique V-gene family were dropped. To address suspected cross-contamination and a sequencing artifact, a later analysis removed around 600 highly shared, low-generation-probability nucleotide sequences. A later analysis calculated a clonal expansion index for each public chain from normalized within-repertoire ranks of inferred template counts. In a later analysis, generation probabilities were computed using a VDJ recombination model fitted to out-of-frame rearrangements, and the results were checked against IGoR. A later analysis scored TCR-TCR, TCR-HLA and TCR-CMV co-occurrence with hypergeometric tests, applying a repertoire-size bias correction to TCR pairs. A later analysis estimated false discovery rates by permuting HLA or CMV assignments 20 times. In a later analysis, co-occurring TCRs were grouped using DBSCAN, and TCRdist sequence similarity was added for clustering within HLA-allele-positive subsets. For co-occurrence clustering, repertoires with fewer than 30,000 or more than 120,000 public chains were excluded, along with roughly 5 repertoires with anomalous nucleotide sharing. TCRdb took over this immuneACCESS table, retaining in-frame rearrangements with V and J assigned. Such tables are incomplete; in checked studies, under half of the missing clones stem from an unresolved V gene, and the remainder is unexplained. Clone size and the V and J calls come from that table; the DNA yielded D and trimming. The sample profile shows some 170,000 clones; approximately 80% of them were found once. Jointly, the top ten make up around 4% of the sample.

On this clone: Its antigen target is currently unknown. No much larger clonotype is one base removed from it; base qualities were not supplied.

This chain joins TRBV7-9 to TRBJ2-2; the D gene is not confidently resolved. The sequence was collected from a man aged 35 to 55 in good health and CMV-seronegative. The sample consisted of PBMCs. The DNA reads as follows: TGTGCCAGCACCCGAGCAGGCGTCACCGGGGAGCTGTTTTTT. Its protein product is CASTRAGVTGELFF.